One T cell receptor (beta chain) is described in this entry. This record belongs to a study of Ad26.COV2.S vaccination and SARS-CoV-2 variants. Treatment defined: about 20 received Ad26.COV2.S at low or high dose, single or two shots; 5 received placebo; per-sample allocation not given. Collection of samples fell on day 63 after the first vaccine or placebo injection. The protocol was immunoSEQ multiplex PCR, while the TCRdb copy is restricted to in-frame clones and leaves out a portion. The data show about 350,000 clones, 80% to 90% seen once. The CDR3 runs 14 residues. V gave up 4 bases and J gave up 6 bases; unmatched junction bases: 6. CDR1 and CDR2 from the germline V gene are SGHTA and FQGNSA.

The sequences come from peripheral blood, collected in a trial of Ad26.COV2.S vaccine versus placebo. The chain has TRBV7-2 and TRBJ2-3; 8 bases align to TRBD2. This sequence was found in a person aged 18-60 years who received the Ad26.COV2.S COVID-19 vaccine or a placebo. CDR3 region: CASSSGLDGDTQYF. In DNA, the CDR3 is TGTGCCAGCAGCTCGGGACTAGATGGTGATACGCAGTATTTT.